The 25 T cell receptor beta chains reported below all come from one sample, sequenced in a study of human T cells and chemical hapten exposure. Time point of the sample: pre-sensitization, week 0. Described treatment: therapeutic diphenylcyclopropenone sensitization with weekly scalp DPC. TCRdb ran MiXCR on the RACE reads and lists one entry per CDR3 protein. The sample has 200,000 to 300,000 distinct CDR3 sequences, 8.6% seen once. Sample: whole blood, taken in connection with sensitization to the hapten diphenylcyclopropenone (DPC). All receptors derive from a middle-aged woman with alopecia areata. Some clones in this sample may be carry-over from other donors' samples.

This clonotype was recorded many times. The gene calls are TRBV5-1 and TRBJ1-1; possibly TRBD1 for D (5 bases). Trimming removed 0 bases from V and 7 bases from J, with 10 bases in between. Germline V gene data show CDR1 as SGHRS and CDR2 as YFSETQ. The CDR3 sequence is 13 residues long. The CDR3 DNA reads as TGCGCCAGCAGCTTGGGGCAGGGCCTTGAAGCTTTCTTT. It specifies CASSLGQGLEAFF.

This clonotype was recorded a few times. The chain links TRBV24-1 to TRBJ2-1, with 12 bases matching TRBD1. The germline gives CDR1 KGHDR, CDR2 SFDVKD. V lost 7 bases and J lost 9; bases outside the gene matches: 9. The CDR3 sequence is 15 residues long. The CDR3 region has the DNA TGTGCCACCAGCGAGGGACAGGGGGCTGAAAGTGAGCAGTTCTTC. Translated, it gives CATSEGQGAESEQFF.

The chain joins TRBV21-1 to TRBJ2-1; TRBD2, the table's D call, was not compared with the DNA. TRBV21-1 is marked as a pseudogene. This CDR3 is 19 amino acids long. The CDR3: CASSKVGVSGRAAENEQFF. CDR3 nucleotide sequence: TGTGCCAGCAGCAAAGTTGGGGTTAGCGGGAGGGCCGCAGAAAATGAGCAGTTCTTC.

The V and J genes are TRBV28 and TRBJ2-1, with TRBD1 identical over 7 bases. Germline V lookup: CDR1 MDHEN, CDR2 SYDVKM. The CDR3 has 15 residues. With 6 bases clipped from V and 6 bases from J, the junction kept 11 bases outside the gene matches. CDR3 region: CASRIRDSLPNEQFF. The CDR3 coding sequence is TGTGCCAGCAGGATCCGGGACAGCCTTCCCAATGAGCAGTTCTTC.

This chain links TRBV7-9 with TRBJ2-5, with 9 bases fitting TRBD2. This CDR3 is 18 amino acids long. The ends lost 5 bases at V and 0 bases at J; junction bases unmatched: 13. Germline loops: CDR1 SEHNR, CDR2 FQNEAQ (reference sequence). The CDR3 coding sequence is TGTGCCAGCAGCCGGAGCGCCGCTAGCGGGATGTACCAAGAGACCCAGTACTTC. It codes for CASSRSAASGMYQETQYF.

This clonotype has at least ten counts. The chain carries TRBV28 and TRBJ2-2; 7 bases are a match to TRBD1. CDR3 length: 16 residues. CDR1 MDHEN and CDR2 SYDVKM come from the germline V gene. V gave up 2 bases and J gave up 5 bases; unmatched junction bases: 8. In DNA form, the CDR3 reads TGTGCCAGCAGTTTAACCGGGACAGTAGGAACCGGGGAGCTGTTTTTT. Protein product: CASSLTGTVGTGELFF.

This clonotype has a handful of counts. The rearrangement links TRBV5-1 to TRBJ2-2; possible D gene TRBD2, 6 bases. V was shortened by 3 bases and J by 6 bases, with 15 bases between the two germline ends. The germline gives CDR1 SGHRS, CDR2 YFSETQ. The CDR3 has 15 residues. This chain's CDR3 is CASSSAPTGAGELFF. The CDR3 nucleotides read TGCGCCAGCAGCTCCGCGCCGACGGGGGCCGGGGAGCTGTTTTTT.

The chain employs TRBV7-9 and TRBJ1-1, with no clear D. V lost 5 bases, J lost 3 bases, and 10 bases lay in between. Germline CDR1 is SEHNR and CDR2 is FQNEAQ (reference sequence). The CDR3 is made up of 13 amino acids. CDR3 sequence reads: CASSIRSDTEAFF. The CDR3 region has the DNA TGTGCCAGCAGCATTAGGTCGGACACTGAAGCTTTCTTT.

This clonotype showed up just a few times. The V and J genes are TRBV27 and TRBJ1-5, with a weak D call TRBD1 (5 bases). Trimming cost V 4 bases and J 3 bases, with 13 bases left between them. Germline CDR1 reads MNHEY; CDR2 reads SMNVEV (reference sequence). CDR3 length: 15 residues. The CDR3 loop reads CASSSLRAPNQPQHF. The DNA for the CDR3 is TGTGCCAGCAGTTCGCTCAGGGCTCCCAATCAGCCCCAGCATTTT.

This clonotype was observed many times. The V gene is TRBV27, the J gene TRBJ2-1; 12 bases are shared with TRBD2. The ends lost 5 bases at V and 6 bases at J; junction bases unmatched: 11. From germline, CDR1 is MNHEY and CDR2 SMNVEV (reference sequence). The CDR3 runs 17 residues. As DNA, the CDR3 is TGTGCCAGCAGTGAAGTCTATCCTAGCGGGAGGGCCAATGAGCAGTTCTTC. Amino acid sequence: CASSEVYPSGRANEQFF.

This chain connects TRBV19 to TRBJ2-7; 7 nucleotides match TRBD2. V shed 7 bases, J shed 2 bases, and the junction held 8 bases outside the gene matches. The CDR3 extends over 14 amino acids. The V gene's germline CDR1 is LNHDA and CDR2 SQIVND (reference sequence). The CDR3 DNA sequence: TGTGCCAGTAACAAAGGGCTAGCGGCCTACGAGCAGTACTTC. Its translation: CASNKGLAAYEQYF.

As DNA, the CDR3 is TGTGCCAGCAGCGTAGGCAATCATCCTAGCACAGATACGCAGTATTTT. Translation gives CASSVGNHPSTDTQYF. The chain has TRBV9 and TRBJ2-3; no firm D call. V dropped 0 bases and J dropped 0 bases, with 11 bases sitting between them. Germline assignment: CDR1 SGDLS and CDR2 YYNGEE. The CDR3 covers 16 residues.

This chain uses TRBV6-5 with TRBJ1-1; 7 nucleotides align to TRBD1. CDR3 size: 15 residues. Per the germline V gene, CDR1 is MNHEY and CDR2 is SVGAGI. V shed 1 base and J 5 bases; nucleotides not matched to a gene: 7. This CDR3 is CASSYYGQAGTEAFF. The DNA for the CDR3 is TGTGCCAGCAGTTACTACGGACAGGCGGGAACTGAAGCTTTCTTT.

The DNA for the CDR3 is TGTGCCAGCAGCCCGCGTTACAGGGCGCATTGGAGCTACGAGCAGTACTTC. Protein: CASSPRYRAHWSYEQYF. The rearrangement joins TRBV5-8 to TRBJ2-7; possibly TRBD1 for D (6 bases). Germline CDR1 is SGHTS and CDR2 is YDEGEE. Deletions cut 4 bases from V and 3 bases from J, with 23 bases between. The CDR3 extends over 17 amino acids.

This clonotype has at least ten counts. This chain links TRBV6-1 with TRBJ1-5; a possible D gene is TRBD1 (6 bases). The CDR3 extends over 14 amino acids. Germline V gene data show CDR1 as MNHNS and CDR2 as SASEGT. Trimming left V 7 bases short and J 3 bases short, with 13 bases between. The CDR3 bases are TGTGCCAGCATGAGGGGGGCTAACAATCAGCCCCAGCATTTT. Translating it yields CASMRGANNQPQHF.

This clonotype was counted at least ten times. The chain employs TRBV7-9 and TRBJ2-3, with unresolved D. V lost 4 bases, J lost 0 bases, and 8 bases lay in between. The CDR3 contains 14 residues. CDR1 is SEHNR and CDR2 is FQNEAQ in the germline V gene (reference sequence). CDR3 in DNA: TGTGCCAGCAGCTCGGACCTTAGCACAGATACGCAGTATTTT. This sequence encodes CASSSDLSTDTQYF.

There are a few counts of this clonotype. The chain carries TRBV11-2 and TRBJ2-4; TRBD2 agrees at 8 bases. Germline CDR1 is SGHAT and CDR2 is FQNNGV. Unmatched junction bases numbered 8, after V lost 7 bases and J lost 0 bases. CDR3 length: 16 amino acids. CDR3 coding DNA: TGTGCCAGCACCACTAGCGGATATGTAGCCAAAAACATTCAGTACTTC. This encodes CASTTSGYVAKNIQYF. Filled out from reference TRBV11-2 and TRBJ2-4, the complete variable domain reads EAGVAQSPRYKIIEKRQSVAFWCNPISGHATLYWYQQILGQGPKLLIQFQNNGVVDDSQLPKDRFSAERLKGVDSTLKIQPAKLEDSAVYLCASTTSGYVAKNIQYFGAGTRLSVL.

This clonotype was counted only a few times. The chain has TRBV24-1 and TRBJ2-1, with 12 bases fitting TRBD2. CDR1 KGHDR and CDR2 SFDVKD come from the germline V gene. CDR3 size: 19 residues. V trimming: 5 bases; J trimming: 3 bases; junction bases outside the gene matches: 13. CDR3 DNA sequence: TGTGCCACCAGTGGCGCCTCCATGACTAGCGGGAGTTACTACAATGAGCAGTTCTTC. Translating gives CATSGASMTSGSYYNEQFF.

This clonotype showed up just a few times. CDR3 bases: TGTGCCATCAGTCCGTCCGGGGACATTGAAGCTTTCTTT. Translated, it gives CAISPSGDIEAFF. The J gene is TRBJ1-1, the V gene TRBV10-3, with D possibly being TRBD1 (6 bases). The germline CDR1 and CDR2 sequences are ENHRY and SYGVKD. This CDR3 is 13 amino acids long. Trimming stripped 5 bases from V and 7 bases from J, with 14 bases between.

The gene calls are TRBV12-3 or TRBV12-4 and TRBJ1-2, with 10 bases matching TRBD1. V dropped 1 base and J dropped 4; count of bases not matched to a gene: 6. This CDR3 comprises 16 residues. The CDR3 loop reads CASSLVRTGGGYGYTF. The CDR3 nucleotides are TGTGCCAGCAGTTTAGTCCGGACAGGGGGTGGCTATGGCTACACCTTC.

This sequence joins TRBV27 and TRBJ2-2, with 8 bases lining up with TRBD1. Germline V gives CDR1 MNHEY, CDR2 SMNVEV (reference sequence). This CDR3 region has 14 residues. The J segment lost 4 bases and the V segment lost 6 bases, leaving 4 bases of the junction unmatched. CDR3 nucleotide sequence: TGTGCCAGCAGGTCTACAGGGGGCACCGGGGAGCTGTTTTTT. Amino acids: CASRSTGGTGELFF.

In this sample, this clonotype turned up a few times. The V and J genes are TRBV28 and TRBJ1-1, with 7 nucleotides matching TRBD1. The ends lost 4 bases at V and 8 bases at J; junction bases unmatched: 10. The CDR3 contains 14 residues. Germline V CDR1 and CDR2: MDHEN, SYDVKM. The CDR3 DNA reads as TGTGCCAGCAGTTCCCACAGGGGAACATACGAAGCTTTCTTT. It translates to CASSSHRGTYEAFF.

This clonotype was recorded at least ten times. The chain couples TRBV28 to TRBJ1-2; D gene unclear. V lost 3 bases and J lost 7, with 15 bases in between. Per germline, CDR1 MDHEN and CDR2 SYDVKM. The CDR3 has 14 residues. The CDR3 protein is CASSLASGPSGYTF. Here the CDR3 DNA reads TGTGCCAGCAGTTTGGCGTCTGGACCTTCTGGCTACACCTTC.

This chain links TRBV7-6 with TRBJ1-1; 7 bases fit TRBD1. CDR1 and CDR2 (germline): SGHVS, FNYEAQ. This CDR3 is built from 14 residues. Trimming removed 5 bases from V and 1 base from J; junction bases left unmatched: 4. CDR3 region: CASSARQGNTEAFF. CDR3 DNA: TGTGCCAGCAGCGCACGACAGGGGAACACTGAAGCTTTCTTT.

This clonotype has a handful of counts. This chain links TRBV20-1 with TRBJ1-1, with D hard to call. Germline CDR1 reads DFQATT; CDR2 reads SNEGSKA (reference sequence). V shed 6 bases and J shed 4 bases, with 9 bases lying between them. This CDR3 comprises 11 residues. The chain's CDR3 is CSAGETTEAFF. In DNA, the CDR3 is TGCAGTGCGGGAGAGACCACTGAAGCTTTCTTT.